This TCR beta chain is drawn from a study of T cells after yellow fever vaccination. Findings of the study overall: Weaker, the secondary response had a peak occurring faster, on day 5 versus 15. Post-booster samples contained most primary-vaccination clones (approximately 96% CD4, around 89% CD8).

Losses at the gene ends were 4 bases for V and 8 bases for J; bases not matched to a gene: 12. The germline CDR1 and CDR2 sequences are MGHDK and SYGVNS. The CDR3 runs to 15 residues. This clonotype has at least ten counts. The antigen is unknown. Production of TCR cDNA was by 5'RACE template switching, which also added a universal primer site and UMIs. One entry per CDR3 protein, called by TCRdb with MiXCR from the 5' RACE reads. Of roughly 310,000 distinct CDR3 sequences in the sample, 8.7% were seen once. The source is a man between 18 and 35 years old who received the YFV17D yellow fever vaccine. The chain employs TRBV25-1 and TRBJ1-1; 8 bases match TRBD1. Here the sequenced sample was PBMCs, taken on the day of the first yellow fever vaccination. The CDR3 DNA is TGTGCCAGCAGTGTGGGGACAGGCCGACTTGCCGAAGCTTTCTTT. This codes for CASSVGTGRLAEAFF.